A single sample gave rise to the 2 T cell receptor beta chains below, sequenced in a study of blood T cell repertoires in COVID-19 (TCRdb year 2020). The receptor library was made with the immunoSEQ multiplex PCR assay. TCRdb took this table from immuneACCESS and kept in-frame rearrangements with V and J called. Such tables lack part of the clones; where checked against another copy, unresolved V genes explain under half of the gap, and the rest is unexplained. The sample has some 460,000 clones on record, 87% of them singletons. The top ten clones comprise 0.65% to 0.9% of the sample. The sample was PBMCs or T cells enriched from blood (not recorded which). These receptors all come from a woman under 30 who had recovered from COVID-19.

The genes are TRBV3-1 (or the pseudogene TRBV3-2) and TRBJ1-5, with D possibly matching TRBD1 (5 bases). The CDR3 loop spans 13 amino acids. Trimming stripped 3 bases from V and 4 bases from J, with 7 bases between. Germline loops: CDR1 LGHDT, CDR2 YNNKEL (reference sequence). The CDR3 DNA is TGTGCCAGCAGCCATGGGGCGAATCAGCCCCAGCATTTT. It translates to CASSHGANQPQHF.

In this sample, this clone turned up once. Mismatch with germline at one junction end may stem from a read error. The rearrangement joins TRBV3-1 (or the pseudogene TRBV3-2) to TRBJ1-2, with D possibly being TRBD1 (6 bases). Germline V gene lookup returns CDR1 LGHDT and CDR2 YNNKEL (reference sequence). This CDR3 is built from 15 residues. The CDR3 DNA sequence: TGTGCCAGCACCCAATACCCCGGGGGGGCGCATGGCTACACCTTC. Translation: CASTQYPGGAHGYTF.